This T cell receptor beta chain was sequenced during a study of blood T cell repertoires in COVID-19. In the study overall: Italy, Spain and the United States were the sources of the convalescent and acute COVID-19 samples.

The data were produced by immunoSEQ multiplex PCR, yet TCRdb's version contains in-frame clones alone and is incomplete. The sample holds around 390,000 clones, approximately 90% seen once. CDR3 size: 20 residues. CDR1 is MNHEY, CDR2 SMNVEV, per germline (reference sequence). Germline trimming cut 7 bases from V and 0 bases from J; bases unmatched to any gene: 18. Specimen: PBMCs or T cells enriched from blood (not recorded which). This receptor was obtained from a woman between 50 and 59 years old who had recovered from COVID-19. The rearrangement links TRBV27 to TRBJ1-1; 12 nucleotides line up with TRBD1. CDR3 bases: TGTGCCAGCATCCCCAGACCCCCGGGACAGGGGGCCCAAATGAACACTGAAGCTTTCTTT. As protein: CASIPRPPGQGAQMNTEAFF.